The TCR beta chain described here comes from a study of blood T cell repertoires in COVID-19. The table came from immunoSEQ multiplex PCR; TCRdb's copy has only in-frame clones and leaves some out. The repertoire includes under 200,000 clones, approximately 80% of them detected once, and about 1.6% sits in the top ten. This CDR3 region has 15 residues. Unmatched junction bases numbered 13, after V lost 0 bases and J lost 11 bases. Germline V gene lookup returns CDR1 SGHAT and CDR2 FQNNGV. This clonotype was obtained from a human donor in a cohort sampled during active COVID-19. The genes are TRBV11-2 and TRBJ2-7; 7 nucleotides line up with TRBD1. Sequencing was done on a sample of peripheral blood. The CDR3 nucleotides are TGTGCCAGCAGCTTAGATCCCTCGGACAGGAAAAATAAGTACTTC. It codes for CASSLDPSDRKNKYF.